This TCR beta chain is drawn from a study of T cell responses to AZD1222 COVID-19 vaccine. TCRdb keeps only in-frame clones here, not all; method: immunoSEQ multiplex PCR. The sample consists of 100,000 or so clones, 65% to 90% of them appearing once. The germline V gene has CDR1 SGHDN and CDR2 FVKESK. The CDR3 length is 15 residues. V was clipped by 1 base and J by 4 bases; unmatched bases: 6. Comments on this clone: Its antigen is undetermined.

Whole-study findings and limits: Unmutated regions of variants are reportedly targeted by nearly half of spike-specific TCRs.

The chain uses TRBV14 and TRBJ1-2; 7 bases agree with TRBD1. The source is an adult in good health. Sequences were derived from peripheral blood, sampled on day 0 of AZD1222 vaccination. The CDR3 reads CASSQGGTATYGYTF. CDR3 sequence (DNA): TGTGCCAGCAGCCAAGGGGGGACAGCGACCTATGGCTACACCTTC.